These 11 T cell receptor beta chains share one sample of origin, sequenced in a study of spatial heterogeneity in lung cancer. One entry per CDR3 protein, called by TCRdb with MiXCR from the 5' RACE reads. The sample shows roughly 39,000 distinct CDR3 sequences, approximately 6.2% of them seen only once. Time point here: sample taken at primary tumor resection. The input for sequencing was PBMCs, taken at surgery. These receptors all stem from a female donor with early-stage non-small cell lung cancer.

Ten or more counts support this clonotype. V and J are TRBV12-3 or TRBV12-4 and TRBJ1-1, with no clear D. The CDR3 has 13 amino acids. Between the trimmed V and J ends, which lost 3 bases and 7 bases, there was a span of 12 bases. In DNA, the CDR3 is TGTGCCAGCAGTTTGAGACCCCCCTTTGAAGCTTTCTTT. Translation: CASSLRPPFEAFF.

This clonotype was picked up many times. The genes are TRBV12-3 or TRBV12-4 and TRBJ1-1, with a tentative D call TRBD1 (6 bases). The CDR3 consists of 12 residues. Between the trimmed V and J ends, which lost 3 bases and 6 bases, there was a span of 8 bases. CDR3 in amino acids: CASSFDRSEAFF. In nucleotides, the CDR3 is TGTGCCAGCAGTTTTGACAGGTCTGAAGCTTTCTTT.

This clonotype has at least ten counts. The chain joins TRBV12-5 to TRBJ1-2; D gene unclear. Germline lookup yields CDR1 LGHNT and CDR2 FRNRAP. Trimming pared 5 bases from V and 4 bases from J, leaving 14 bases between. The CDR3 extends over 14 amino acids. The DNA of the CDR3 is TGTGCTAGTGGTGGTGACCCCTTTGGCTATGGCTACACCTTC. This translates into CASGGDPFGYGYTF.

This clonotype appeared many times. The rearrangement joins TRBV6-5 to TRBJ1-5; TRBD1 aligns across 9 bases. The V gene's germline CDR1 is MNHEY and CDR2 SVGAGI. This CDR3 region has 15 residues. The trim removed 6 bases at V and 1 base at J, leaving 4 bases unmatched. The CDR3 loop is CASRGTGSSNQPQHF. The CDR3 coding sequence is TGTGCCAGCAGGGGGACAGGGTCCAGCAATCAGCCCCAGCATTTT.

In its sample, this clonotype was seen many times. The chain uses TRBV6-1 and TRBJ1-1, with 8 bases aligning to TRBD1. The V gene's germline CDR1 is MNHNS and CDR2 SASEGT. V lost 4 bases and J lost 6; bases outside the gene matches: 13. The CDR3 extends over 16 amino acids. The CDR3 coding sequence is TGTGCCAGCAGTGCCGCAAACTATCCACAGGGGGCTGAAGCTTTCTTT. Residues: CASSAANYPQGAEAFF.

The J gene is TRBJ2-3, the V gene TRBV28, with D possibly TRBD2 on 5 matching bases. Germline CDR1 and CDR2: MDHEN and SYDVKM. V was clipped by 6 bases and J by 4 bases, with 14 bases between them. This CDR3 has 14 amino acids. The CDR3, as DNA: TGTGCCAGCAGGCCCCCTCTCGGGGCAGATACGCAGTATTTT. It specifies CASRPPLGADTQYF.

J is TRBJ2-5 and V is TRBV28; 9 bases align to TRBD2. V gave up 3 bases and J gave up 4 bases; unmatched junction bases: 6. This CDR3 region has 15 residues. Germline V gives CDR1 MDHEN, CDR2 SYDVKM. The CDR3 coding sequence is TGTGCCAGCAGTTTCGGTGGACTAGCGATAGAGACCCAGTACTTC. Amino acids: CASSFGGLAIETQYF.

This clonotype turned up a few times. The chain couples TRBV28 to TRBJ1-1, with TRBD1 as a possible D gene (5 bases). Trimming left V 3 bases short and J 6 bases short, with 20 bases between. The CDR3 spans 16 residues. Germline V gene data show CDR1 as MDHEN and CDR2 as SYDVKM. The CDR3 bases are TGTGCCAGCAGTTTCGGAGAAGACAGCTCAACCCCTGAAGCTTTCTTT. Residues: CASSFGEDSSTPEAFF.

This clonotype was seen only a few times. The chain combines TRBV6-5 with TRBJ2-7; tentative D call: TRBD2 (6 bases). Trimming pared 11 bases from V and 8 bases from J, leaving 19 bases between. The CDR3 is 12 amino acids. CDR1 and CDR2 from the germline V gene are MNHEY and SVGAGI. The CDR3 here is CAVYGGMYKQYF. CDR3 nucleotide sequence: TGTGCCGTCTATGGGGGGATGTACAAGCAGTACTTC.

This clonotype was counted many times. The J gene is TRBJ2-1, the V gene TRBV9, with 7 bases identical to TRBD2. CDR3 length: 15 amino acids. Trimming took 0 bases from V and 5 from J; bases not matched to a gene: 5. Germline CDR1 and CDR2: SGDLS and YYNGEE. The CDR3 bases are TGTGCCAGCAGCGTAGGGGACTACAATAACAATGAGCAGTTCTTC. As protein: CASSVGDYNNNEQFF.

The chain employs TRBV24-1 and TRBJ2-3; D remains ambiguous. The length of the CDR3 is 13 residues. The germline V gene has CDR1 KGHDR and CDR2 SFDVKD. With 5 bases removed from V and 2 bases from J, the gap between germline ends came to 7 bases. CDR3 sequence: CATSGKVTDTQYF. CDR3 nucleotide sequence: TGTGCCACCAGTGGTAAAGTCACAGATACGCAGTATTTT.